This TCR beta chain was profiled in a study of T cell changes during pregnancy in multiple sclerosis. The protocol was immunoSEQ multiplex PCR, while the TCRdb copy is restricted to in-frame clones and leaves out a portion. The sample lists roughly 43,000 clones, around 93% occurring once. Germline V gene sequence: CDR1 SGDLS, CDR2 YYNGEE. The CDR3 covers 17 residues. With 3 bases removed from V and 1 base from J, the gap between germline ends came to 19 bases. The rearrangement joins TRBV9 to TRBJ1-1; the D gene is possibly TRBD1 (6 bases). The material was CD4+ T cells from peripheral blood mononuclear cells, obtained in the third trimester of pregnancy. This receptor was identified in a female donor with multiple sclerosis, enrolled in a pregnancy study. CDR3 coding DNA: TGTGCCAGCAGCGCCCGGGACACCTCGAAGGCGAACACTGAAGCTTTCTTT. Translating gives CASSARDTSKANTEAFF.